These 14 T cell receptor beta chains share one sample of origin, sequenced in a study of identical twins. Via MiXCR, TCRdb re-called the 5' RACE reads, giving one row per CDR3 protein. The data show about 690,000 distinct CDR3 sequences, with roughly 6% seen just once and approximately 1.6% held by the top ten. Sequencing was done on a sample of naive T cells sorted from blood. Receptor source: a young man in good health.

The CDR3 reads CASSIDLTTDTQYF. The CDR3 coding sequence is TGTGCCAGTAGTATAGATTTGACTACAGATACGCAGTATTTT. The V gene is TRBV19, the J gene TRBJ2-3; no clear D. The CDR3 spans 14 residues. Trimming stripped 0 bases from V and 3 bases from J, with 7 bases between. In germline, CDR1 is LNHDA, CDR2 SQIVND (reference sequence).

Ten or more counts support this clonotype. The CDR3 sequence is CASRGQRLQETQYF. The CDR3 region has the DNA TGTGCCAGCAGAGGGCAACGACTCCAAGAGACCCAGTACTTC. This sequence joins TRBV6-2 or TRBV6-3 and TRBJ2-5; D gene unclear. CDR1 and CDR2 from the germline V gene are MNHEY and SVGEGT. V was trimmed by 6 bases and J by 1 base, leaving 12 bases between them. The CDR3 contains 14 residues.

This clonotype turned up a few times. The genes are TRBV6-5 and TRBJ1-2; TRBD1 aligns across 7 bases. Germline CDR1 MNHEY, CDR2 SVGAGI. CDR3 size: 18 residues. Unmatched junction bases numbered 18, after V lost 0 bases and J lost 8 bases. For the CDR3, the DNA is TGTGCCAGCAGTTACTCACGTGGTGGGTCGACAGGGCTCGACGGCTACACCTTC. It is translated as CASSYSRGGSTGLDGYTF.

The CDR3 nucleotides read TGTGCCAGCGAACAGGGAAGACAAGAGACCCAGTACTTC. Protein product: CASEQGRQETQYF. The chain is built from TRBV28 and TRBJ2-5, with D possibly TRBD1 on 6 matching bases. The V gene's germline CDR1 is MDHEN and CDR2 SYDVKM. Trimming removed 8 bases from V and 2 bases from J, with 12 bases in between. The CDR3 runs to 13 residues.

This clonotype has ten or more counts. The rearrangement links TRBV5-1 to TRBJ2-3; D is perhaps TRBD2 (6 bases). Germline V CDR1 and CDR2: SGHRS, YFSETQ. This CDR3 region has 18 residues. Trimming shortened V by 3 bases and J by 1 base, and 21 bases separated the two germline ends. CDR3 region: CASSSTPATSRGTDTQYF. CDR3 nucleotide sequence: TGCGCCAGCAGCTCTACCCCAGCTACTAGCCGTGGCACAGATACGCAGTATTTT.

This rearrangement joins TRBV10-3 to TRBJ2-5; TRBD1 matches at 7 bases. Losses at the gene ends were 5 bases for V and 1 base for J; bases not matched to a gene: 7. CDR3 length: 15 amino acids. Germline V gives CDR1 ENHRY, CDR2 SYGVKD. In DNA form, the CDR3 reads TGTGCCATCAGTCCCACCGGGACAGCCCAAGAGACCCAGTACTTC. Protein: CAISPTGTAQETQYF.

This clonotype was picked up many times. The rearrangement uses TRBV6-1 and TRBJ2-3; D call uncertain. CDR3 length equals 14 residues. The V gene lost 4 bases and the J gene lost 4 bases, with 12 bases spanning the gap. The V gene's germline CDR1 is MNHNS and CDR2 SASEGT. This CDR3 is CASSASVGADTQYF. In nucleotides, the CDR3 is TGTGCCAGCAGTGCCTCCGTTGGGGCAGATACGCAGTATTTT.

This clonotype was seen many times. The genes are TRBV12-3 or TRBV12-4 and TRBJ2-1; possible D gene TRBD2, 6 bases. This CDR3 contains 14 residues. The V end lost 3 bases, the J end lost 8 bases, and 14 bases lay between the germline ends. The CDR3 DNA reads TGTGCCAGCAGTTTGGGACTCACACGGGATGAGCAGTTCTTC. This encodes CASSLGLTRDEQFF.

This clonotype was seen more than once but under ten times. The chain combines TRBV30 with TRBJ2-6, with D perhaps being TRBD1 or TRBD2 (5 bases each). Germline V gene data show CDR1 as GTSNPN and CDR2 as SVGIG (reference sequence). The V end lost 5 bases, the J end lost 8 bases, and 13 bases lay between the germline ends. The CDR3 is 13 amino acids. The DNA for the CDR3 is TGTGCCTGGTGCCCCGGGACCTCCAACGTCCTGACTTTC. Its protein is CAWCPGTSNVLTF. The full variable domain, with the rest looked up from reference TRBV30 and TRBJ2-6, is SQTIHQWPATLVQPVGSPLSLECTVEGTSNPNLYWYRQAAGRGLQLLFYSVGIGQISSEVPQNLSASRPQDRQFILSSKKLLLSDSGFYLCAWCPGTSNVLTFGAGSRLTVL.

This clonotype was found many times. The genes are TRBV20-1 and TRBJ2-1; 7 bases agree with TRBD1. The CDR3 runs to 15 residues. From germline, CDR1 is DFQATT and CDR2 SNEGSKA (reference sequence). After removal of 5 bases from V and 12 bases from J, the junction contained 19 bases not matched to a gene. This chain's CDR3 is CSAGNTGTAWPMQFF. The CDR3 coding sequence is TGCAGTGCTGGGAACACCGGGACAGCCTGGCCCATGCAGTTCTTC.

This clonotype was detected ten times or more. This rearrangement joins TRBV5-1 to TRBJ2-1, with D unresolved. This CDR3 is built from 16 residues. Trimming removed 0 bases from V and 0 bases from J, with 10 bases in between. Germline loops: CDR1 SGHRS, CDR2 YFSETQ. In DNA form, the CDR3 reads TGCGCCAGCAGCTTGGACGGCGCAAGCTCCTACAATGAGCAGTTCTTC. It is translated as CASSLDGASSYNEQFF.

A few counts support this clonotype. The gene calls are TRBV19 and TRBJ1-5, with D maybe TRBD1 (6 bases). The V gene lost 8 bases and the J gene lost 7 bases, with 18 bases spanning the gap. Germline CDR1 and CDR2: LNHDA and SQIVND (reference sequence). CDR3 length: 14 amino acids. The CDR3 protein is CASSGGQAGQPQHF. CDR3 bases: TGTGCCAGTTCCGGGGGCCAAGCTGGACAGCCCCAGCATTTT.

In this sample, this clonotype turned up many times. This chain uses TRBV7-9 with TRBJ2-1, with D possibly matching TRBD2 (5 bases). The CDR3 sequence is 13 residues long. Germline assignment: CDR1 SEHNR and CDR2 FQNEAQ (reference sequence). Trimming stripped 10 bases from V and 2 bases from J, with 12 bases between. CDR3 loop: CATVTGAYNEQFF. The DNA for the CDR3 is TGTGCCACCGTAACCGGGGCCTACAATGAGCAGTTCTTC.

The chain links TRBV6-2 or TRBV6-3 to TRBJ2-5; D uncertain. This CDR3 has 15 amino acids. The ends were cut back, 8 bases at V and 5 bases at J, with 21 bases in the middle. The germline V gene encodes CDR1 MNHEY and CDR2 SVGEGT. The CDR3 coding sequence is TGTGCCAGCTCGTCTAACCCTCCTCGACCTGAGACCCAGTACTTC. As protein: CASSSNPPRPETQYF.